Listed below are T cell receptor beta chains from one sample, sequenced in a study of T cell repertoires in cytomegalovirus infection. TCRdb analysed the reads with MiXCR anew, one entry per CDR3 protein. The data contain 450,000 to 550,000 distinct CDR3 sequences, under 45% of them singletons. These receptors lack a known antigen. The input for sequencing was cultured PBMCs, taken from culture after CMV antigen stimulation. These receptor sequences come from a human donor in good health (CMV status not recorded). Some clones in this sample may be carry-over from other donors' samples. Each CDR3 is given with its conserved first and last residue. D genes are given only for firm matches. Expanded clones are given a class, and other clones once, few, many or no size at all.

>TRBV2|-|TRBJ1-4|-
CASNGIRQGDEKLFF
TGTGCCAGCAATGGAATCCGCCAGGGAGATGAAAAACTGTTTTTT
>TRBV28|-|TRBJ1-1|-
CASSLTGAGVAEAFF
TGTGCCAGCAGTTTAACGGGGGCAGGGGTCGCTGAAGCTTTCTTT
>TRBV6-1|-|TRBJ1-5|-
CASGPWAGSMQPQHF
TGTGCCAGCGGCCCCTGGGCGGGGTCGATGCAGCCCCAGCATTTT
>TRBV20-1|few|TRBJ2-5|-
CSALGEETQYF
TGCAGTGCCCTTGGGGAAGAGACCCAGTACTTC
>TRBV24-1|-|TRBJ2-3|-
CATSDPDRGWDTQYF
TGTGCCACCAGTGACCCCGACCGGGGGTGGGATACGCAGTATTTT
>TRBV6-2/TRBV6-3|few|TRBJ2-2|-
CASRLAADGELFF
TGTGCCAGCAGACTAGCCGCCGACGGGGAGCTGTTTTTT
>TRBV28|-|TRBJ2-7|TRBD1
CASTETGTDYEQYF
TGTGCCAGCACCGAGACCGGGACAGACTACGAGCAGTACTTC
>TRBV7-2|few|TRBJ2-5|TRBD2
CASSFQGLAGTETQYF
TGTGCCAGCAGTTTCCAAGGACTAGCGGGGACGGAGACCCAGTACTTC
>TRBV7-2|many|TRBJ2-3|-
CASSLQHPDTQYF
TGTGCCAGCAGCTTACAGCACCCAGATACGCAGTATTTT
>TRBV4-2|-|TRBJ1-2|-
CASSQVGQDNYGYTF
TGTGCCAGCAGCCAAGTCGGCCAGGACAACTATGGCTACACCTTC
>TRBV7-9|few|TRBJ1-3|TRBD1
CASSRPLTGGRNTIYF
TGTGCCAGCAGCCGACCCTTGACAGGGGGACGGAACACCATATATTTT
>TRBV11-2|-|TRBJ2-4|-
CASSLGGGGLDIQYF
TGTGCCAGCAGCTTAGGAGGGGGGGGCCTAGACATTCAGTACTTC
>TRBV10-3|-|TRBJ1-3|-
CAISRDLTGNTIYF
TGTGCCATCAGCAGGGACTTGACTGGAAACACCATATATTTT
>TRBV15|-|TRBJ2-1|-
CATRNTPRGEQFF
TGTGCCACCAGAAACACTCCCCGGGGTGAGCAGTTCTTC
>TRBV7-4|-|TRBJ2-7|-
CASSLGPYYGQYF
TGTGCCAGCAGCTTAGGACCATACTACGGGCAGTACTTC
>TRBV7-2|-|TRBJ2-7|-
CASSPRPATYEQYF
TGTGCCAGCAGCCCCCGCCCAGCGACCTACGAGCAGTACTTC
>TRBV12-3/TRBV12-4|-|TRBJ2-5|-
CASSPRRGGGRETQYF
TGTGCCAGCAGTCCAAGGCGGGGAGGGGGCCGAGAGACCCAGTACTTC
>TRBV30|once|TRBJ2-1|TRBD1
CAWNRDRLYNEQFF
TGTGCCTGGAACCGGGACAGGCTTTACAATGAGCAGTTCTTC
>TRBV11-2|few|TRBJ2-4|TRBD2
CASSLGAGVDRIQYF
TGTGCCAGCAGCTTAGGAGCGGGAGTTGATCGCATTCAGTACTTC
>TRBV7-8|many|TRBJ2-3|-
CASSLSPRPLGTDTQYF
TGTGCCAGCAGCTTAAGCCCGCGCCCTTTAGGGACAGATACGCAGTATTTT
>TRBV7-2|many|TRBJ2-3|-
CASSQVPGTGDTQYF
TGTGCCAGCAGCCAAGTACCCGGGACGGGAGATACGCAGTATTTT
>TRBV12-5|few|TRBJ1-1|-
CASGLNWDTEAFF
TGTGCTAGTGGTTTAAACTGGGACACTGAAGCTTTCTTT
>TRBV12-5|few|TRBJ2-1|-
CASGPRYNEQFF
TGTGCTAGTGGTCCCAGATACAATGAGCAGTTCTTC
>TRBV9|once|TRBJ1-3|-
CASSATDRYSGNTIYF
TGTGCCAGCAGCGCCACGGACCGTTACTCTGGAAACACCATATATTTT
>TRBV5-1|-|TRBJ2-5|TRBD1
CASSPGTGEGETQYF
TGCGCCAGCAGCCCCGGGACAGGGGAGGGAGAGACCCAGTACTTC
>TRBV19|-|TRBJ2-1|-
CASSINGDSSNEQFF
TGTGCCAGTAGTATTAACGGAGACTCTAGCAATGAGCAGTTCTTC
>TRBV11-2|-|TRBJ1-2|-
CASSLEGDSYGYTF
TGTGCCAGCAGCTTAGAGGGGGATTCCTATGGCTACACCTTC
>TRBV6-1|few|TRBJ1-6|TRBD1
CASSWTGQGGSPLHF
TGTGCCAGCTCTTGGACAGGACAGGGGGGCTCACCCCTCCACTTT
>TRBV7-2|few|TRBJ2-4|-
CASSLALLPMYF
TGTGCCAGCAGCTTAGCTCTACTCCCTATGTACTTC